This T cell receptor (beta chain) is drawn from a study of blood T cell repertoires in COVID-19. Study summary: Material from acute and convalescent COVID-19 was sourced from the United States, Italy and Spain. PBMCs, B-cell-depleted T cells, or T cells were the source of the cDNA or gDNA that made up the material.

The germline V and J ends were trimmed by 6 bases and 1 base, with 9 bases remaining between them. This CDR3 is built from 13 residues. Germline-derived CDR1 and CDR2 are SGHVS and FQNEAQ. Per the authors' pipeline: Estimates of nucleated cell counts were drawn from the amplification of reference gene primers. TCRdb's table, derived via immunoSEQ multiplex PCR, lists solely in-frame clones and lacks some. V, J and clone size are those of that table, while D and trimming were read from the DNA. The table has approximately 330,000 clones, roughly 90% seen once. This TCR came from a woman aged 45-59 years with active or convalescent COVID-19. This chain uses TRBV7-8 with TRBJ1-1; D is possibly TRBD1 (5 bases). Sequencing was done on a sample of peripheral blood. The CDR3 bases are TGTGCCAGCAGTTGGGGCAGGAACACTGAAGCTTTCTTT. Its translation is CASSWGRNTEAFF.